These T cell receptor beta chains were read from a single sample in a study of T cells in Graves' hyperthyroidism and ophthalmopathy. Via MiXCR, TCRdb re-called the multiplex PCR reads, giving one row per CDR3 protein. The sample consists of approximately 640,000 distinct CDR3 sequences, 15% to 20% of them appearing once. What was sequenced was blood. These receptor sequences come from a man aged 50 or older with Graves' hyperthyroidism. Each CDR3 is given without its conserved first and last residue. Size is stated for part of the rows, as once, few or many counts, or as a class when the clone is expanded.

j_call | clone_size | v_call | cdr3_aa
TRBJ2-1 | few | TRBV27 | ASSSNGGWNEQF
TRBJ1-5 | many | TRBV27 | ASRGWSNQPQH
TRBJ2-7 | NA | TRBV14 | ASSQTSGQPGGEQY
TRBJ2-2 | many | TRBV18 | ASSLSRTGNTGELF
TRBJ2-7 | many | TRBV10-2 | ASSESASGRAGSYEQY
TRBJ1-1 | NA | TRBV19 | ANSDRGLNTEAF
TRBJ2-7 | many | TRBV10-1 | ASSEFRAYEQY
TRBJ2-1 | few | TRBV7-8 | ASSSNSGRDEQF
TRBJ1-4 | NA | TRBV6-1 | ASAQGGEKLF
TRBJ1-1 | NA | TRBV29-1 | SVLAAGWHTEAF
TRBJ1-5 | many | TRBV12-3/TRBV12-4 | ASSLTGGAGQPQH
TRBJ2-7 | many | TRBV11-2 | ASSLVHVTYEQY
TRBJ2-1 | NA | TRBV4-3 | ASSQILAGAHEQF
TRBJ2-1 | once | TRBV4-2 | ASSQTSGYDSYNEQC
TRBJ2-1 | few | TRBV4-1 | ASSQDWTGDNEQF
TRBJ2-2 | NA | TRBV6-5 | ASSYGVNTGELF
TRBJ2-2 | few | TRBV7-9 | ASSFGAANTGELF
TRBJ1-1 | many | TRBV6-5 | ASSSYETGYMNTEAF
TRBJ2-2 | NA | TRBV15 | ATSSLRDRSPGELF
TRBJ1-1 | many | TRBV2 | ASSDLWPPPSTEAF
TRBJ2-2 | NA | TRBV6-1 | ASYELANTGELF
TRBJ1-5 | NA | TRBV19 | ASSMGRGFSQPQH
TRBJ2-6 | many | TRBV6-1 | ASSHWTGFNSGANVLT
TRBJ2-3 | NA | TRBV28 | ASSEVTTNTQY
TRBJ2-1 | many | TRBV6-1 | ASRDPVVTGAYNEQF
TRBJ1-2 | many | TRBV9 | ASSKNRVAYGYT
TRBJ2-1 | many | TRBV11-3 | ASSQSGTGGRNEQF
TRBJ2-4 | many | TRBV11-2 | ASSLLRLAGGHSIQY
TRBJ2-6 | NA | TRBV19 | ASSIIRAGANVLT
TRBJ1-5 | NA | TRBV2 | ASSSSRTGGRWNQPQH
TRBJ1-2 | few | TRBV6-1 | ASSEAGRDGYT
TRBJ2-6 | many | TRBV12-3/TRBV12-4 | ASSPWVGGANVLT
TRBJ2-1 | many | TRBV7-3 | ASSPTGQNNEQF
TRBJ2-7 | few | TRBV9 | ASSLLGDRAHEQY
TRBJ1-2 | many | TRBV2 | ASLKGGASVGYT
TRBJ2-1 | few | TRBV20-1 | SARGIGTSGRSGDEQF
TRBJ2-1 | many | TRBV14 | ASSQGVTRGYHNEQF
TRBJ2-5 | NA | TRBV2 | ASSRGLAAQETQY
TRBJ2-7 | NA | TRBV2 | ASSASGRTSYEQY
TRBJ2-3 | NA | TRBV20-1 | SADSLRDTQY
TRBJ2-3 | many | TRBV5-1 | ASSTRRREATDTQY
TRBJ2-5 | many | TRBV11-2 | ASSSSAGGGETQY
TRBJ1-1 | many | TRBV30 | AWSMNRGAF
TRBJ2-2 | few | TRBV7-9 | ASSFGLAGEGTGELF
TRBJ2-7 | NA | TRBV20-1 | SARLTGRDIYEQY
TRBJ2-2 | NA | TRBV5-1 | ASSYLTNTGELF
TRBJ2-3 | NA | TRBV19 | ASSMRDVDTQY
TRBJ1-5 | many | TRBV28 | ASRTFPGRDSNQPQH
TRBJ2-2 | many | TRBV25-1 | ASSLIDRASGELF